This T cell receptor (beta chain) was documented in a study of CD8+ T cells in alopecia areata. Study-wide context: Tofacitinib treatment spanned 6 to 18 months, with 6 months off drug afterward. Whole-study findings and limits: In scalp and blood during tofacitinib, many expanded lesional clones persisted. The study found tofacitinib significantly decreased scalp clonality and expanded CD8+ clones among the top 100.

Reverse transcribed after extraction, RNA yielded cDNA as the sequencing template. Some clones are missing from TCRdb's copy, which holds only in-frame ones; the method was immunoSEQ multiplex PCR. Among about 270,000 clones listed, about 62% were seen once. V was pared by 5 bases and J by 5 bases, with 12 bases between. Germline assignment: CDR1 MNHNY and CDR2 SVGAGI (reference sequence). This CDR3 region has 13 residues. Treatment given: oral pan-JAK inhibitor, 5-10 mg twice daily. A remark on this clone: What it binds is not known. The sample carries other DNA sequences with the same CDR3.

V and J are TRBV6-6 and TRBJ1-2; perhaps TRBD1 as D (6 bases). This sample comprised CD4+ T cells sorted from blood, obtained at roughly week 52, from a patient treated with tofacitinib. The sequence was obtained from a human donor with alopecia areata. CDR3 region: CASSPQGGYGYTF. CDR3 sequence (DNA): TGTGCCAGCAGTCCACAGGGCGGGTATGGCTACACCTTC.